This TCR beta chain was sequenced in a study of resident and recirculating memory T cells in vitiligo. Across the study: Epidermis came from shave biopsies of lesional and nonlesional sites, plus PBMCs.

Patients who had received treatment within the previous three months were excluded. The germline V and J ends were trimmed by 1 base and 4 bases, with 12 bases remaining between them. Germline CDR1 SGHDT, CDR2 YYEEEE. There are 15 residues in the CDR3. Only in-frame clones appear in the TCRdb table, and some are missing; sequencing was by immunoSEQ multiplex PCR. Of around 76,000 clones in the sample, approximately 90% were seen once. Sequencing was performed on blood. The TCR was taken from a male donor with vitiligo. The rearrangement joins TRBV5-6 to TRBJ1-3; possible D gene TRBD1, 5 bases. The CDR3 sequence: CASSLFQGGGNTIYF. CDR3 bases: TGTGCCAGCAGCTTGTTTCAGGGAGGAGGAAACACCATATATTTT. Together with reference TRBV5-6 and TRBJ1-3, the CDR3 gives the full variable domain: DAGVTQSPTHLIKTRGQQVTLRCSPKSGHDTVSWYQQALGQGPQFIFQYYEEEERQRGNFPDRFSGHQFPNYSSELNVNALLLGDSALYLCASSLFQGGGNTIYFGEGSWLTVV.